This T cell receptor beta chain was retrieved from a study of blood T cell repertoires in COVID-19. Study in general: Samples of COVID-19 (acute and convalescent) were obtained from the United States, Italy and Spain. PBMCs, B-cell-depleted T cells, or T cells provided the cDNA or gDNA that made up the material.

V was clipped by 2 bases and J by 2 bases, with 10 bases between them. Germline V gene lookup returns CDR1 SGHAT and CDR2 FQNNGV. The CDR3 runs 15 residues. Per the study methods: Counts of nucleated cells, estimated from reference gene primer amplification, were obtained. Using immunoSEQ multiplex PCR, the repertoire was profiled, and TCRdb retains in-frame clones only, with some absent. V and J calls and clone size are given by that table; D and trimming were obtained from the DNA. In the table there are under 200,000 clones, about 91% of which are singletons. A single count supports this clone. The sequence derives from a woman between 55 and 75 years old who had recovered from COVID-19. The chain is built from TRBV11-2 and TRBJ1-5; D is ambiguous. Sequencing input: peripheral blood. CDR3 nucleotide sequence: TGTGCCAGCAGCTTATCAGGTGTGGGCAATCAGCCCCAGCATTTT. This encodes CASSLSGVGNQPQHF.